This T cell receptor beta chain was profiled in a study of blood T cell repertoires in COVID-19. Only in-frame clones appear in the TCRdb table, and some are missing; sequencing was by immunoSEQ multiplex PCR. The profile covers 270,000 or so clones, with about 80% appearing a single time and roughly 3.6% taken by the ten largest. This CDR3 is 14 amino acids long. Trimming took 6 bases from V and 5 from J, leaving 17 bases between them. CDR1 is SNHLY and CDR2 is FYNNEI in the germline V gene. This sequence originates from a man aged 50 to 59 who had recovered from COVID-19. This chain joins TRBV2 and TRBJ2-7; D is perhaps TRBD1 (6 bases). Source material: PBMCs or T cells enriched from blood (not recorded which). CDR3 loop: CASREQGPTNEQYF. The CDR3 nucleotides read TGTGCCAGCAGGGAACAGGGTCCCACCAACGAGCAGTACTTC.